The rows below give T cell receptor beta chains drawn from one sample of a study of blood T cell repertoires in COVID-19. The protocol was immunoSEQ multiplex PCR, while the TCRdb copy is restricted to in-frame clones and leaves out a portion. The sample contains 100,000 to 150,000 clones, 90% of which appear only once. Specimen: peripheral blood. These receptors were collected from a man aged 50 or older with active COVID-19. The CDR3 runs from the conserved cysteine through the conserved F or W. D genes are given only for firm matches. The size of a clone is reported for some rows only, either as once, few or many, or as a class for expanded clones.

clone_size	d_call	j_call	v_call	cdr3_nt	cdr3_aa
.	.	TRBJ2-1	TRBV11-3	TGTGCCAGCAGTAAGACCGGGACAATTAGTGAGCAGTTCTTC	CASSKTGTISEQFF
few	.	TRBJ2-7	TRBV6-5	TGTGCCAGCAGGTACACACACCCTGGGGCAACCTACGAGCAGTACTTC	CASRYTHPGATYEQYF
.	.	TRBJ2-5	TRBV5-8	TGTGCCAGCAACGACGGTAACAGGGCGGGCGAGACCCAGTACTTC	CASNDGNRAGETQYF
.	TRBD2	TRBJ2-7	TRBV4-2	TGTGCCAGCAGCCAAGGAGGTCTAGCGGGCTACGAGCAGTACTTC	CASSQGGLAGYEQYF
.	TRBD2	TRBJ2-4	TRBV2	TGTGCCAGCAGTGCTAGCGGGACTACCAAAAACATTCAGTACTTC	CASSASGTTKNIQYF
.	TRBD2	TRBJ2-3	TRBV10-2	TGCGCCAGCAGAGTCAAGGGAGGGAAGACGCAGTATTTT	CASRVKGGKTQYF
once	TRBD2	TRBJ2-5	TRBV2	TGTGCCAGCAGCCCAGCGGGACTAGCGGGAGGGGTGAAAGAGACCCAGTACTTC	CASSPAGLAGGVKETQYF
once	.	TRBJ1-1	TRBV6-5	TGTGCCAGCAGCCAAGGGAGAGGGATGAACACTGAAGCTTTCTTT	CASSQGRGMNTEAFF
.	TRBD1	TRBJ1-6	TRBV9	TGTGCCAGCAGCGCAGACAGGGATAATTCACCCCTCCACTTT	CASSADRDNSPLHF
.	.	TRBJ2-1	TRBV27	TGTGCCAGCAGTGACCCCCTCGGGACTGGGCGGGGAAGAGAGCAGTTCTTC	CASSDPLGTGRGREQFF
.	.	TRBJ2-3	TRBV2	TGTGCCAGCAGCGAGAGCACAGATACGCAGTATTTT	CASSESTDTQYF
.	.	TRBJ1-2	TRBV2	TGTGCCAGCAGTGAATGGCAGGGGAACTATGGCTACACCTTC	CASSEWQGNYGYTF